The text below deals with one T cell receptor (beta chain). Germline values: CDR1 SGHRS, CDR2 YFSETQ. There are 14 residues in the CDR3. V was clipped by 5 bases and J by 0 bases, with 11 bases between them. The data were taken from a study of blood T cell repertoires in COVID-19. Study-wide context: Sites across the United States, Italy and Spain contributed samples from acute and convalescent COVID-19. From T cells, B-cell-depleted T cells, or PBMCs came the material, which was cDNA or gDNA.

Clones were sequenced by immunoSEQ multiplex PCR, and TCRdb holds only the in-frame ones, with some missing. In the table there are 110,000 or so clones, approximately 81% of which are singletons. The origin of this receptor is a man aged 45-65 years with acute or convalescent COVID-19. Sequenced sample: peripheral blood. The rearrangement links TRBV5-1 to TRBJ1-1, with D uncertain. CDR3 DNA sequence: TGCGCCAGCAGGGCAGTCTCGCTGAACACTGAAGCTTTCTTT. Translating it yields CASRAVSLNTEAFF.